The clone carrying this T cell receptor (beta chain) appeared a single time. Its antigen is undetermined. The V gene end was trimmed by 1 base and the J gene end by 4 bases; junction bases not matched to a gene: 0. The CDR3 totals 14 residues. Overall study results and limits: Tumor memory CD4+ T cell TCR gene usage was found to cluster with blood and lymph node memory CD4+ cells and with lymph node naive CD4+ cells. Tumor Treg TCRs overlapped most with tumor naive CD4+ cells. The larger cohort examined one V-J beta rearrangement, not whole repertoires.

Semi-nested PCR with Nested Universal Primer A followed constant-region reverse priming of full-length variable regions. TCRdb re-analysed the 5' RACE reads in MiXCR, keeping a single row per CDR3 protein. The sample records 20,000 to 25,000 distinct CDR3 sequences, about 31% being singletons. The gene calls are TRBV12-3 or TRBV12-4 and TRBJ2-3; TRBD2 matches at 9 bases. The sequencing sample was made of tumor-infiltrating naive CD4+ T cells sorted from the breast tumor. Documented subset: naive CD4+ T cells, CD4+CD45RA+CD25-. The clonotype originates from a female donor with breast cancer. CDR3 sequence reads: CASSLGLAADTQYF. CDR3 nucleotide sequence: TGTGCCAGCAGTTTAGGACTAGCGGCAGATACGCAGTATTTT.